The clone carrying this T cell receptor beta chain has just one count. Trimming left V 2 bases short and J 0 bases short, with 10 bases between. CDR1 is MNHNS, CDR2 SASEGT, per germline. The CDR3 totals 15 residues. The repertoire was sequenced with immunoSEQ multiplex PCR; TCRdb's copy has only in-frame clones and lacks some. The table lists 15,000 to 20,000 clones, 88% of them singletons. This record belongs to a study of blood T cell repertoires in COVID-19. Overall study context: The samples span acute and convalescent COVID-19 from the United States, Italy and Spain.

The TCR sequence derives from a human donor in a cohort sampled during active COVID-19. The J gene is TRBJ1-2, the V gene TRBV6-1, with a tentative D call TRBD1 (5 bases). Material for sequencing was peripheral blood. The CDR3 coding sequence is TGTGCCAGCAGTGAACGCCCAGGGACTAACTATGGCTACACCTTC. This encodes CASSERPGTNYGYTF.